The source of this T cell receptor beta chain is a study of blood T cell repertoires in COVID-19 (dated by TCRdb to the early 2020s). Regarding the complete study: Samples from collaborators originated in the United States, Italy and Spain and spanned both the acute and convalescent phases of COVID-19. The prospective study material was composed of cDNA or gDNA derived from T cells, B-cell-depleted T cells, or PBMCs. Deeply sampled blood TCRbeta repertoires from subjects exposed to, actively infected with, or recovered from COVID-19 were included in the dataset. The repertoires were made available in a free public database intended to serve as a resource for research on the immune response to SARS-CoV-2. Samples were obtained from the ongoing ImmuneRACE study (first 160 participants) and from about 1,300 subjects provided by 6 global collaborators. The sample metadata nearly always contained a de-identified subject ID, COVID-19 status, age in years and sex. Where available, HLA class I and class II types were obtained from metadata supplied by the sample provider rather than from assay-based typing.

TCRbeta CDR3 regions were amplified from genomic DNA using the immunoSEQ Assay, a bias-controlled multiplex PCR. The original pipeline was this. The number of nucleated cells in each sample was estimated from the amplification of reference gene primers within the assay. Sequence reads were collapsed and filtered to measure the absolute abundance of every unique TCRbeta CDR3 rearrangement. Productive Simpson clonality was computed per sample as the square root of Simpson's diversity index over productive rearrangements. TCRdb took over this immuneACCESS table, retaining in-frame rearrangements with V and J assigned. Such tables are incomplete; in checked studies, under half of the missing clones stem from an unresolved V gene, and the remainder is unexplained. That table is the source of V, J and clone size, and D and trimming were worked out from the DNA. For this sample there are fewer than 350,000 clones; 70% to 90% appear just once. Around 12% of the sample rests with the top ten.

The CDR3, cysteine through phenylalanine, is 14 amino acids long. The entry retains the CDR3 DNA only, 42 bases that are in frame from base 1. Trimming leaves V shorter by 7 bases and J shorter by 4 bases, with the junction holding 6 bases beyond the gene matches. CDR1 is given as SGHVS and CDR2 as FQNEAQ, both from the germline V gene. The full study reports these points: How much clinical and demographic metadata was included differed by source and by participant, and the metadata was provided uncurated.

At one collaborating source in Seattle, patients were enrolled during active infection and were followed longitudinally through the course of disease. Whole blood was collected in K2EDTA tubes by collaborating institutions according to the institutions' own protocols. For TCRbeta analysis, collaborators shipped samples as frozen whole blood, isolated PBMCs, or DNA extracted from either of those sample types. This clone was counted between two and nine times. Its antigen has not been determined. Qualities for individual bases were not recorded, and no much larger clone is one base off. The clonotype was recovered from a woman aged 30 to 39 with COVID-19, enrolled during active disease. The receptor chain draws on TRBV7-8 and TRBJ1-2; 10 bases in the junction line up with TRBD1. Material for sequencing was peripheral blood. At the DNA level, the sequence is TGTGCCAGCACAGGGACAGGGGCGGGCTATGGCTACACCTTC. This sequence encodes CASTGTGAGYGYTF.